This T cell receptor (beta chain) stems from a study of shared clonotypes between healthy human individuals. Findings and limits, study-wide: Rarefaction gave evidence that sorted-subset sequencing remained incomplete despite large depth. Sequencing depth was predicted to influence how clonotypes are shared among donors. Larger estimated richness was generally recorded for naive subsets relative to memory subsets.

Generated by immunoSEQ multiplex PCR, the TCRdb table keeps only in-frame clones and is missing some. Altogether more than 2,000,000 clones are present, 93% being singletons, with the ten largest covering approximately 0.4%. CDR3 length: 15 residues. The germline CDR1 and CDR2 sequences are SGHNT and YYREEE (reference sequence). Trimming cost V 4 bases and J 0 bases, with 14 bases left between them. Comment on this clone: What it binds is unknown.

Sequencing was carried out using naive CD4+ T cells from PBMCs. Subset indicated: CD45RA+ positively selected. V usage is TRBV5-4 and J usage is TRBJ2-7; D possibly corresponds to TRBD2 (6 bases). The source is a young man in good health. Some clones in this sample may be carry-over from other donors' samples. CDR3 residues: CASSPGGSGSYEQYF. The CDR3, as DNA: TGTGCCAGCAGCCCTGGGGGGTCGGGCTCCTACGAGCAGTACTTC.